This entry is about one TCR beta chain. What it binds is not known. This sample is part of a study of PD-1 blockade in classical Hodgkin lymphoma. About the research overall: Administration of nivolumab to patients was at 3 mg/kg intravenously every 2 weeks.

The data were produced by immunoSEQ multiplex PCR, yet TCRdb's version contains in-frame clones alone and is incomplete. This sample has under 95,000 clones, with under 95% found just once. Each patient's relapse followed autologous stem cell transplantation, and brentuximab vedotin exposure varied. Regarding the study as a whole: A significant rise in TCR diversity by C4D1 was seen for CD4+ but not CD8+ cells. In newly diagnosed patients, baseline TCR diversity was reportedly below that of healthy donors. Patients who began taking nivolumab under 1 year after ASCT were left out.

The CDR3 is 15 amino acids. The specimen comprised peripheral blood mononuclear cells (PBMCs), sampled at baseline. The chain couples TRBV21-1 to TRBJ2-2; TRBD1, the D gene given by the table, was not confirmed from the DNA. TRBV21-1 is termed a pseudogene. The TCR comes from a human donor with classical Hodgkin lymphoma. CDR3 protein: CASSPDRGNTGELFF. In nucleotides, the CDR3 is TGTGCCAGCAGCCCCGACAGGGGGAACACCGGGGAGCTGTTTTTT.